This T cell receptor (beta chain) appears in the sequencing data of a study of shared clonotypes between healthy human individuals. Study outcomes and limitations: Only blood was sampled, and tissue TCR repertoires likely differ from blood ones.

Libraries were prepared by immunoSEQ multiplex PCR; TCRdb keeps only in-frame clonotypes and omits some of them. The sample includes about 600,000 clones, about 97% of them seen just once. This clone occurred once. Its antigen is not identified. Per the germline V gene, CDR1 is SGHRS and CDR2 is YFSETQ. V shed 1 base and J shed 1 base, with 9 bases lying between them. The CDR3 contains 15 residues. The sample consisted of naive CD4+ T cells sorted from blood. As for subset: CD45RA+ positively selected. The clonotype was recovered from a woman under 40 in good health. The chain combines TRBV5-1 with TRBJ2-1; D remains unclear. CDR3 nucleotide sequence: TGCGCCAGCAGCTTGTATGTGGGTTCCTACAATGAGCAGTTCTTC. Protein sequence: CASSLYVGSYNEQFF.